Each of the 4 T cell receptor beta chains below was sequenced from the same sample in a study of radiotherapy plus CTLA-4 blockade in lung cancer. Sequenced by immunoSEQ multiplex PCR; TCRdb stores in-frame clones only, minus some. Counted here are some 110,000 clones, roughly 86% occurring once; the ten biggest clones make up 3% to 4%. The specimen was peripheral blood, collected from a patient treated with radiotherapy plus ipilimumab. The receptors were sampled from a human donor with non-small cell lung cancer that progressed on radiotherapy plus ipilimumab. Some clones in this sample may be carry-over from other donors' samples.

The chain joins TRBV2 to TRBJ1-1; the D is unclear. V was clipped by 1 base and J by 3 bases, with 6 bases between them. CDR1 is SNHLY, CDR2 FYNNEI, per germline. This CDR3 region has 13 residues. Here the CDR3 reads CASSEVGYTEAFF. CDR3 DNA sequence: TGTGCCAGCAGTGAAGTAGGGTACACTGAAGCTTTCTTT. The whole variable domain, remainder taken from reference TRBV2 and TRBJ1-1, is EPEVTQTPSHQVTQMGQEVILRCVPISNHLYFYWYRQILGQKVEFLVSFYNNEISEKSEIFDDQFSVERPDGSNFTLKIRSTKLEDSAMYFCASSEVGYTEAFFGQGTRLTVV.

The chain couples TRBV19 to TRBJ1-2; weak D call: TRBD1 (5 bases). The CDR3 is 14 residues long. The germline V and J ends were trimmed by 3 bases and 7 bases, with 15 bases remaining between them. Germline V CDR1 and CDR2: LNHDA, SQIVND (reference sequence). The CDR3 spells CASSMTGGISGYTF. In nucleotides, the CDR3 is TGTGCCAGTAGTATGACCGGGGGAATAAGTGGCTACACCTTC.

This sequence joins TRBV4-1 and TRBJ2-1; D gene ambiguous. Trimming took off 1 base at V and 7 bases at J, with 8 bases between the two ends. Germline lookup yields CDR1 MGHRA and CDR2 YSYEKL. The CDR3 covers 13 residues. The CDR3 nucleotides are TGCGCCAGCAGCCAAGTTCGGGTAAATGAGCAGTTCTTC. Translating gives CASSQVRVNEQFF.

The chain carries TRBV27 and TRBJ2-7, with D possibly being TRBD1 (6 bases). Germline V gives CDR1 MNHEY, CDR2 SMNVEV (reference sequence). CDR3 length equals 17 residues. The V end was cut by 1 base, the J end by 4 bases, with 20 bases between. The CDR3 nucleotides are TGTGCCAGCAGTTTATTCCCCGCACAGGGTGTCGAGTACGAGCAGTACTTC. As protein: CASSLFPAQGVEYEQYF.